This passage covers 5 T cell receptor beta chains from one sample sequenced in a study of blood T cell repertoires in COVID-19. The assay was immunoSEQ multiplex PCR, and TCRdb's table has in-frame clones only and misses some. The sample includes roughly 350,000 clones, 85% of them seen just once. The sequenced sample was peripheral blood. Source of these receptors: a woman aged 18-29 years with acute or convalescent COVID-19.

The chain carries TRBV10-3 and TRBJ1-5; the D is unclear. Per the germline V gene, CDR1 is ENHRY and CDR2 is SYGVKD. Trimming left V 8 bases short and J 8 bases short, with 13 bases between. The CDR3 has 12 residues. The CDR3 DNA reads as TGTGCCATCGCCTCCGAGGTGGAGCCCCAGCATTTT. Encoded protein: CAIASEVEPQHF.

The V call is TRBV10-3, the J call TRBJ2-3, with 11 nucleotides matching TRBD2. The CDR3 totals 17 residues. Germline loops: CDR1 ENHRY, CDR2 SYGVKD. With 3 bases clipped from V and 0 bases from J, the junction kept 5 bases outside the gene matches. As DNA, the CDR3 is TGTGCCATCAGTGAAATGGGACTAGCGGCGAGCACAGATACGCAGTATTTT. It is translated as CAISEMGLAASTDTQYF.

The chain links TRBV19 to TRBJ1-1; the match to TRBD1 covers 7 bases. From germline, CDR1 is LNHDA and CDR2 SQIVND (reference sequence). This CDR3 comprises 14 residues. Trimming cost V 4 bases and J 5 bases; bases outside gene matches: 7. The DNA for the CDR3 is TGTGCCAGTAGTACATCACAGGGGAGAACTGAAGCTTTCTTT. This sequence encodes CASSTSQGRTEAFF.

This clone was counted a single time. CDR3 coding DNA: TGTGCCAGCAGTGAAGGGGGGACAGGCCTCTACGAGCAGTACTTC. It codes for CASSEGGTGLYEQYF. V usage is TRBV6-1 and J usage is TRBJ2-7; 8 positions agree with TRBD1. V lost 1 base to trimming and J lost 3 bases; unmatched junction nucleotides: 5. CDR1 and CDR2 (germline): MNHNS, SASEGT. CDR3 size: 15 residues.

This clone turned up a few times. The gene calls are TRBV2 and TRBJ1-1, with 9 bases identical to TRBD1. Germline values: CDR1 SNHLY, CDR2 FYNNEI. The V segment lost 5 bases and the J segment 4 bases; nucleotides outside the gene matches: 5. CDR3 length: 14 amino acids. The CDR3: CASSRTGVGTEAFF. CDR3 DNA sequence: TGTGCCAGCAGTCGGACAGGGGTGGGCACTGAAGCTTTCTTT.